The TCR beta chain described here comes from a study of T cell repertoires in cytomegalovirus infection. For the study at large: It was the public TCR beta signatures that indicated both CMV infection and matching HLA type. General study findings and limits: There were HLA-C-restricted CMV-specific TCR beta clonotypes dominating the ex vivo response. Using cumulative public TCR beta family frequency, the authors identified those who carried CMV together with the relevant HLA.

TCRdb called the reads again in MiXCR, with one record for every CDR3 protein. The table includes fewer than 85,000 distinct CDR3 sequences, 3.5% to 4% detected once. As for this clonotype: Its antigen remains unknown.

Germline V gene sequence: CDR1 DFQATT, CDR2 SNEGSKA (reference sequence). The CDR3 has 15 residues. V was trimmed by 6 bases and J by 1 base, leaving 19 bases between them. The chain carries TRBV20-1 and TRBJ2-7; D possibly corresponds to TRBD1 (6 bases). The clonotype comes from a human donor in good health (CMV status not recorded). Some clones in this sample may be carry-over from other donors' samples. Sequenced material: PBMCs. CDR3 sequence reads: CSARSRGIGSYEQYF. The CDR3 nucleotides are TGCAGTGCGAGGAGCAGGGGCATTGGGTCCTACGAGCAGTACTTC.